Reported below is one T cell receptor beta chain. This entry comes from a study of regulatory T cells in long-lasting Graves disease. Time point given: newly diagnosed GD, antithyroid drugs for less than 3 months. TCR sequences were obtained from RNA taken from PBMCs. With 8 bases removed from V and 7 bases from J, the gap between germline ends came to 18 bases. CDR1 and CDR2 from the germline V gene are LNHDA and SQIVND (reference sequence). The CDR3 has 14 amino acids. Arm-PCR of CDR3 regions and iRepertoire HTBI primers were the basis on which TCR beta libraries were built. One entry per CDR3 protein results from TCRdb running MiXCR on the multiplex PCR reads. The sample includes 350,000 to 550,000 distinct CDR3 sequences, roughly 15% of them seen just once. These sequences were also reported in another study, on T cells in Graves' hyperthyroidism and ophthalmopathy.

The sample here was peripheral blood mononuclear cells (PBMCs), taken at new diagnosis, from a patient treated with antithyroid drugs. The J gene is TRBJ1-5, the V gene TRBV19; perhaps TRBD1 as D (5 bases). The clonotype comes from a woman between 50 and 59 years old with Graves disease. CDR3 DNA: TGTGCCAGTGACTGGGGGGGGGTGGAACAGCCCCAGCATTTT. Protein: CASDWGGVEQPQHF.